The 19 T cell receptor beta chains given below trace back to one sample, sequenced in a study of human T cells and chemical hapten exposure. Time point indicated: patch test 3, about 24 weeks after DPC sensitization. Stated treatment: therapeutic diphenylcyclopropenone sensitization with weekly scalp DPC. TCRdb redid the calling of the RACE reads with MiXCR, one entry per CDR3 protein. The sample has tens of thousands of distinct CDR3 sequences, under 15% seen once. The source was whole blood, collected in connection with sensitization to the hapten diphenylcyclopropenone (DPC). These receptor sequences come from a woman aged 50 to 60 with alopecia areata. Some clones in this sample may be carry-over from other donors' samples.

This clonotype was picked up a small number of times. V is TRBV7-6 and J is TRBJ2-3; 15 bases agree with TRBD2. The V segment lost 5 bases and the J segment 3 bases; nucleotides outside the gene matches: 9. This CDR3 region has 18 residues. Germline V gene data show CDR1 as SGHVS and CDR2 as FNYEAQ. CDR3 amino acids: CASSPRTSGRGRTDTQYF. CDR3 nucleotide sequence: TGTGCCAGCAGCCCGCGGACTAGCGGGAGGGGAAGAACAGATACGCAGTATTTT.

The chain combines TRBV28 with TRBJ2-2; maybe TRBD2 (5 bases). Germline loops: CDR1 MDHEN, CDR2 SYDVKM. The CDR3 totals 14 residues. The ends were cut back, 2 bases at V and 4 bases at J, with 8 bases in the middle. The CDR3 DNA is TGTGCCAGCAGTTTAGTAGCGTTCACCGGGGAGCTGTTTTTT. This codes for CASSLVAFTGELFF. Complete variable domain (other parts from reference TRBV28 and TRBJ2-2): DVKVTQSSRYLVKRTGEKVFLECVQDMDHENMFWYRQDPGLGLRLIYFSYDVKMKEKGDIPEGYSVSREKKERFSLILESASTNQTSMYLCASSLVAFTGELFFGEGSRLTVL.

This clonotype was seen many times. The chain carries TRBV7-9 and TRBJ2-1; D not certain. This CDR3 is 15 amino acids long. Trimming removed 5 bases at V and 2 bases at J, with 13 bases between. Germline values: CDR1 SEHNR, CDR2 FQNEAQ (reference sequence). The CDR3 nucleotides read TGTGCCAGCAGCCAAACCATCTTTACCTACAATGAGCAGTTCTTC. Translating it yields CASSQTIFTYNEQFF.

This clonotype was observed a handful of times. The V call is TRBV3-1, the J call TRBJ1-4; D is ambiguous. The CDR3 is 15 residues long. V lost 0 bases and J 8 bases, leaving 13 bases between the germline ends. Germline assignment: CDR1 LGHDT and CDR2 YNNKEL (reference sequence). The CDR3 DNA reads TGTGCCAGCAGCCAAGATTACAGCCGGCGGGAAAAACTGTTTTTT. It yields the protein CASSQDYSRREKLFF.

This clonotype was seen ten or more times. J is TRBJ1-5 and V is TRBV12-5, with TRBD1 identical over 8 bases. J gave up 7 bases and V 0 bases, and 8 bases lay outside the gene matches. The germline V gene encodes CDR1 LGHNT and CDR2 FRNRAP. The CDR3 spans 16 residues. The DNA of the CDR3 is TGTGCTAGTGGTTTGGTACTCGGACAGGGTAGACAGCCCCAGCATTTT. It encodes CASGLVLGQGRQPQHF.

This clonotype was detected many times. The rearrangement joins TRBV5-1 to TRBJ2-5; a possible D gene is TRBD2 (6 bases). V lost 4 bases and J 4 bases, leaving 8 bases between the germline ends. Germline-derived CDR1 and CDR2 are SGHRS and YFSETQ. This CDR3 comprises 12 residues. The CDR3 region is CASSPGGETQYF. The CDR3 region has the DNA TGCGCCAGCAGCCCCGGGGGAGAGACCCAGTACTTC.

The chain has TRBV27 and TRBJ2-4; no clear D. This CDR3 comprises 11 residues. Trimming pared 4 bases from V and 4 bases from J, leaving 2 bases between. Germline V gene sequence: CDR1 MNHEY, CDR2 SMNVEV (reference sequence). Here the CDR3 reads CASSSKNIQYF. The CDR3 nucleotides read TGTGCCAGCAGTTCTAAAAACATTCAGTACTTC.

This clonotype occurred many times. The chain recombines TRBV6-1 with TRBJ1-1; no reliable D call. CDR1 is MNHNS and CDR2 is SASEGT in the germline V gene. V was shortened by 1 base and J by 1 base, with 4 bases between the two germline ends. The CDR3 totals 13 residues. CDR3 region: CASSEVPNTEAFF. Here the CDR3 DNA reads TGTGCCAGCAGTGAAGTGCCGAACACTGAAGCTTTCTTT.

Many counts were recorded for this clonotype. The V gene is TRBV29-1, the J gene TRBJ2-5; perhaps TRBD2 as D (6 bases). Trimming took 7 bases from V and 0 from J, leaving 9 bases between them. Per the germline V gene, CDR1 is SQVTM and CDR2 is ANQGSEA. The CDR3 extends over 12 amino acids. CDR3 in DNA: TGCAGCGGCGGACTAAACCAAGAGACCCAGTACTTC. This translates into CSGGLNQETQYF.

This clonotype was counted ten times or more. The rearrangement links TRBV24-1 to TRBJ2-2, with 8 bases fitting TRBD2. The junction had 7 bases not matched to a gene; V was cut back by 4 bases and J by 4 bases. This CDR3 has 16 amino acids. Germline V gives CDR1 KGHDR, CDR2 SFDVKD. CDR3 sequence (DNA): TGTGCCACCAGTGAGCCGGGACTAGAGATCACCGGGGAGCTGTTTTTT. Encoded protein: CATSEPGLEITGELFF.

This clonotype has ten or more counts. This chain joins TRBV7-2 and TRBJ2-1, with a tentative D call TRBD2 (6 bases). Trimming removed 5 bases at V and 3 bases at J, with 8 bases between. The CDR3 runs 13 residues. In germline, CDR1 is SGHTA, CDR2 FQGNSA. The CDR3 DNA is TGTGCCAGCAGCCGGGACTTCTACAATGAGCAGTTCTTC. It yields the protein CASSRDFYNEQFF.

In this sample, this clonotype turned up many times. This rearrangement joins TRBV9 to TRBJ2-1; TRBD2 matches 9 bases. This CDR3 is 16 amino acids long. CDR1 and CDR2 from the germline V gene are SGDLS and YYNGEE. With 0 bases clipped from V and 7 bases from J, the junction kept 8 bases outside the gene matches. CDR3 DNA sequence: TGTGCCAGCAGCGTAGCTGGGGGACTAGCCCGAAATGAGCAGTTCTTC. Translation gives CASSVAGGLARNEQFF.

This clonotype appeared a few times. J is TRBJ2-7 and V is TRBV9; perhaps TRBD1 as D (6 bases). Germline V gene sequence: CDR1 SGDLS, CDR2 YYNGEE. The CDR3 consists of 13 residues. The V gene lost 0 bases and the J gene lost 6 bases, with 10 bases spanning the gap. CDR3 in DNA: TGTGCCAGCAGCGTAGAGAACAGGGCCGAGCAGTACTTC. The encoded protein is CASSVENRAEQYF.

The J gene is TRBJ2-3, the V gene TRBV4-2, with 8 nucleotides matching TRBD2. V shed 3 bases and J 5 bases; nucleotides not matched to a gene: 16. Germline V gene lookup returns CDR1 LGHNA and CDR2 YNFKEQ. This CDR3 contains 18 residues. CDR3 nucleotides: TGTGCCAGCAGCCAGGATATCACCGGACTAGCTTCGAGAGATACGCAGTATTTT. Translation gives CASSQDITGLASRDTQYF.

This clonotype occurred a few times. The CDR3 coding sequence is TGTGCCAGCAGTTTCGCTAGCGTCGGGCTCCCCAATGAGCAGTTCTTC. Residues: CASSFASVGLPNEQFF. The chain is built from TRBV12-3 or TRBV12-4 and TRBJ2-1, with D possibly TRBD2 on 6 matching bases. The CDR3 extends over 16 amino acids. V lost 3 bases and J 6 bases, leaving 18 bases between the germline ends.

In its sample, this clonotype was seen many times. CDR3 sequence (DNA): TGTGCCAGTAGCCTCCCTAAGGGGGCTGGGGCCAACGTCCTGACTTTC. It yields the protein CASSLPKGAGANVLTF. This chain connects TRBV19 to TRBJ2-6; the D gene is possibly TRBD1 (6 bases). In germline, CDR1 is LNHDA, CDR2 SQIVND (reference sequence). The CDR3 extends over 16 amino acids. V lost 6 bases and J 2 bases, leaving 14 bases between the germline ends.

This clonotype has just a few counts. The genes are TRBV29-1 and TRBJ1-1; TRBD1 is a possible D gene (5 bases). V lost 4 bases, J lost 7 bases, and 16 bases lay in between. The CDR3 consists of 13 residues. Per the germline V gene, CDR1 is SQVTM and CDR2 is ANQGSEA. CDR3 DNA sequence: TGCAGCGTTGTAGGCCAGGGTGATGGTGAAGCTTTCTTT. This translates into CSVVGQGDGEAFF.

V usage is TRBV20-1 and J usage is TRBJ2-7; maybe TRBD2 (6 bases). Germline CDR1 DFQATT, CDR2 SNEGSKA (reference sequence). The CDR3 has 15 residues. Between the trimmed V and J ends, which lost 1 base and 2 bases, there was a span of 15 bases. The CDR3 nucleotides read TGCAGTGCTAGAGCTGTGGGGGGTCATCCCTACGAGCAGTACTTC. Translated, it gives CSARAVGGHPYEQYF.

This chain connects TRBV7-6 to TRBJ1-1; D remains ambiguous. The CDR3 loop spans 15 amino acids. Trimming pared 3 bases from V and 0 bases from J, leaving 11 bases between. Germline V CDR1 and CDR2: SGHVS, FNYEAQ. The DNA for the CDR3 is TGTGCCAGCAGCTTGGGCTCGCGCTTGAACACTGAAGCTTTCTTT. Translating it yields CASSLGSRLNTEAFF.